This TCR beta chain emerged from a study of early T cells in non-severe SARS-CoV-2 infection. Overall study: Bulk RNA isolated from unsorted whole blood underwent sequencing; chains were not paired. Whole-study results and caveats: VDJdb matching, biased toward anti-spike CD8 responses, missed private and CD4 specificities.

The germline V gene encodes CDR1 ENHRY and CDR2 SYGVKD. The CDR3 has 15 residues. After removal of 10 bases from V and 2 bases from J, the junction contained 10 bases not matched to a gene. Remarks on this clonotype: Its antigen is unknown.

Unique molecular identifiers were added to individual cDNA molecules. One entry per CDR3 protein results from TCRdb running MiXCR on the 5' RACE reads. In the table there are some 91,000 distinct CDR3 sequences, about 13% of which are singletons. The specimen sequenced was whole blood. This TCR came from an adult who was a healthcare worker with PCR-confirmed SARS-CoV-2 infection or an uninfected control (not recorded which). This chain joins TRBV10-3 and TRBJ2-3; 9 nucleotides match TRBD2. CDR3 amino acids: CASNSGGPLTDTQYF. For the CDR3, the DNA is TGTGCCAGTAACAGCGGGGGGCCTCTCACAGATACGCAGTATTTT.